Each of the 4 T cell receptor beta chains below was sequenced from the same sample in a study of breast tumors, draining lymph nodes, adjacent tissues. TCRdb processed the multiplex PCR reads anew with MiXCR; each CDR3 protein has one entry. This sample has about 300,000 distinct CDR3 sequences, with 30% found just once. The lymph nodes were axillary draining lymph nodes from breast cancer patients. Input material: axillary lymph node tissue. Every receptor here comes from a female donor with breast cancer. Some clones in this sample may be carry-over from other donors' samples.

This clonotype was observed a handful of times. The gene calls are TRBV18 and TRBJ1-3; weak D call: TRBD1 (5 bases). Germline lookup yields CDR1 KGHSH and CDR2 LQKENI. CDR3 size: 15 residues. The V gene lost 6 bases and the J gene lost 4 bases, with 16 bases spanning the gap. The CDR3 loop reads CASSQARQLGNTIYF. The CDR3 nucleotides read TGTGCCAGCTCCCAAGCCAGACAGCTAGGAAACACCATATATTTT.

J is TRBJ2-3 and V is TRBV7-3; 8 bases match TRBD1. The CDR3 runs to 13 residues. Trimming removed 5 bases from V and 6 bases from J; junction bases left unmatched: 4. In germline, CDR1 is SGHTA, CDR2 FQGTGA. The CDR3 sequence: CASSPRTGDTQYF. The CDR3 nucleotides read TGTGCCAGCAGCCCTCGGACAGGGGATACGCAGTATTTT.

The sample holds a few counts of this clonotype. Being one base from a much bigger clone, this may be a read error. This CDR3 is missing its conserved last phenylalanine or tryptophan, likely due to a read error. J is TRBJ2-7 and V is TRBV7-2; D is ambiguous. CDR3 size: 14 residues. V gave up 3 bases and J gave up 5 bases, with 14 bases separating them. Germline CDR1 and CDR2: SGHTA and FQGNSA. The CDR3 spells CASSFGLLRDEQYL. In DNA form, the CDR3 reads TGTGCCAGCAGCTTTGGCTTGTTGAGAGACGAGCAGTACCTC.

This clonotype has at least ten counts. This rearrangement joins TRBV20-1 to TRBJ1-4, with D unresolved. The V end was cut by 3 bases, the J end by 14 bases, with 13 bases between. The CDR3 is made up of 11 amino acids. The V gene's germline CDR1 is DFQATT and CDR2 SNEGSKA (reference sequence). CDR3 coding DNA: TGCAGTGCTAGGCGGCAGCAAAGCCTGTTTTTT. Translated, it gives CSARRQQSLFF.